These T cell receptor beta chains were read from a single sample in a study of blood T cell repertoires in COVID-19. The method was immunoSEQ multiplex PCR; TCRdb's version includes in-frame clones alone and lacks a portion of them. The profile shows around 100,000 clones, 70% to 90% of them singletons. What was sequenced was peripheral blood. All receptors come from a man aged 35-49 years with acute or convalescent COVID-19. The CDR3 runs from the conserved cysteine through the conserved F or W. Fields, in order: D gene, V gene, CDR3 protein. The D gene is left open where the match is weak.

d_gene: -
v_gene: TRBV9
CDR3aa: CASSPRTVPTEAFF

d_gene: TRBD2
v_gene: TRBV28
CDR3aa: CASSFPPSGRAGNFDEQFF

d_gene: TRBD1
v_gene: TRBV2
CDR3aa: CASSKGQFTGELFF

d_gene: -
v_gene: TRBV21-1
CDR3aa: CASSHPGHESGQPQHF

d_gene: -
v_gene: TRBV12-3/TRBV12-4
CDR3aa: CASSLQNSPLHF

d_gene: TRBD2
v_gene: TRBV11-1
CDR3aa: CASSFTGTSSYNEQFF

d_gene: -
v_gene: TRBV4-1
CDR3aa: CASSQLDGGRELFF

d_gene: -
v_gene: TRBV29-1
CDR3aa: CSVGHANTGELFF

d_gene: -
v_gene: TRBV18
CDR3aa: CASSPRILSYEQYF

d_gene: -
v_gene: TRBV24-1
CDR3aa: CATSFDAGSTDTQYF

d_gene: -
v_gene: TRBV6-5
CDR3aa: CASSYGLSSYEQYF

d_gene: TRBD2
v_gene: TRBV7-3
CDR3aa: CASSLRTSGLAKNIQYF

d_gene: -
v_gene: TRBV19
CDR3aa: CASSRGDNRVTEAFF

d_gene: -
v_gene: TRBV9
CDR3aa: CASSVKWGGEAFF

d_gene: TRBD1
v_gene: TRBV7-2
CDR3aa: CASSLLGQGVVGEQFF

d_gene: -
v_gene: TRBV7-9
CDR3aa: CATGGRDNEQFF

d_gene: -
v_gene: TRBV7-3
CDR3aa: CASSLDIYNEQFF

d_gene: -
v_gene: TRBV14
CDR3aa: CASSQDGGFAGNTIYF

d_gene: TRBD2
v_gene: TRBV30
CDR3aa: CAGETGGSQYF

d_gene: -
v_gene: TRBV5-1
CDR3aa: CASSLVTQNEQFF

d_gene: -
v_gene: TRBV6-5
CDR3aa: CASSYNGGHEQFF

d_gene: -
v_gene: TRBV11-3
CDR3aa: CASSLGSGGEISANEQFF